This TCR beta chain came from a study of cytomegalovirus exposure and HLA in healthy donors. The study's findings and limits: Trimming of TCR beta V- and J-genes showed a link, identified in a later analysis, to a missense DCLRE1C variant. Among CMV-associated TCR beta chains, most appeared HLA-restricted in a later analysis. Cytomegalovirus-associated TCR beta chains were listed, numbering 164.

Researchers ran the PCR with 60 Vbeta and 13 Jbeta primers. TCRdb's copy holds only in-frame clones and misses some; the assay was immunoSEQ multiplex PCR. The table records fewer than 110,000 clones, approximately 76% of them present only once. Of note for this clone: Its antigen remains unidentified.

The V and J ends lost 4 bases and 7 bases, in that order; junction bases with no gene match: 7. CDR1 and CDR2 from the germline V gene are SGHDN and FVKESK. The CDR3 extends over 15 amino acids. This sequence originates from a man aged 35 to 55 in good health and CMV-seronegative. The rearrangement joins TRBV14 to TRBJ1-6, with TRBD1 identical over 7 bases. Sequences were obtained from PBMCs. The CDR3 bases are TGTGCCAGCAGCCGCAAACAGGGGATAAATTCACCCCTCCACTTT. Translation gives CASSRKQGINSPLHF.